The 27 T cell receptor beta chains given below trace back to one sample, sequenced in a study of blood T cell repertoires in COVID-19 (dated by TCRdb to the early 2020s). The library was generated by the immunoSEQ multiplex PCR assay. In TCRdb, the immuneACCESS table is reduced to in-frame sequences with V and J assigned. These tables do not hold every clone; where another copy was compared, an unresolved V gene accounts for under half, and the others remain unexplained. This sample holds some 78,000 clones; 65% to 85% were observed only once. The ten largest clonotypes hold approximately 5.8% of the sample. Sequencing was carried out using peripheral blood. Source of these receptors: a man aged 60 to 69 with active or convalescent COVID-19.

The rearrangement links TRBV9 to TRBJ2-1; 10 nucleotides match TRBD2. Germline-derived CDR1 and CDR2 are SGDLS and YYNGEE. This CDR3 is built from 16 residues. Trimming removed 3 bases from V and 2 bases from J; junction bases left unmatched: 5. As DNA, the CDR3 is TGTGCCAGCAGCGGTCTAGCGGGGGTGACCTACAATGAGCAGTTCTTC. Translating gives CASSGLAGVTYNEQFF.

This chain uses TRBV7-2 with TRBJ1-5, with 7 positions matching TRBD1. J lost 2 bases, V lost 6 bases, and 4 bases had no gene match. The V gene's germline CDR1 is SGHTA and CDR2 FQGNSA. The CDR3 is 14 residues long. The CDR3 DNA follows: TGTGCCAGCAGTGGACAGGTAGGCAATCAGCCCCAGCATTTT. Its protein is CASSGQVGNQPQHF.

This sequence joins TRBV6-5 and TRBJ2-7; D call uncertain. The V end was cut by 0 bases, the J end by 0 bases, with 12 bases between. The V gene's germline CDR1 is MNHEY and CDR2 SVGAGI. The CDR3 is made up of 16 amino acids. The CDR3 reads CASSYSIAGYSYEQYF. The CDR3 nucleotides read TGTGCCAGCAGTTACTCGATCGCAGGATACTCCTACGAGCAGTACTTC.

The chain carries TRBV7-2 and TRBJ1-2; 8 bases are a match to TRBD1. The V and J ends lost 1 base and 3 bases, in that order; junction bases with no gene match: 4. CDR1 is SGHTA and CDR2 is FQGNSA in the germline V gene. This CDR3 region has 15 residues. CDR3 protein: CASSLESQGDYGYTF. CDR3 in DNA: TGTGCCAGCAGCTTAGAATCACAGGGGGACTATGGCTACACCTTC.

The rearrangement uses TRBV19 and TRBJ1-3, with no clear D. The CDR3 has 15 amino acids. V was clipped by 5 bases and J by 0 bases, with 11 bases between them. Germline V gene data show CDR1 as LNHDA and CDR2 as SQIVND (reference sequence). In DNA form, the CDR3 reads TGTGCCAGTAGTCCTTTCTGGAGCTCTGGAAACACCATATATTTT. This codes for CASSPFWSSGNTIYF.

The chain joins TRBV12-5 to TRBJ1-5; D is unresolved. V was clipped by 5 bases and J by 5 bases, with 4 bases between them. The CDR3 sequence is 11 residues long. The germline CDR1 and CDR2 sequences are LGHNT and FRNRAP. Here the CDR3 reads CASGTYQPQHF. Written as DNA, the CDR3 is TGTGCTAGTGGTACTTATCAGCCCCAGCATTTT.

The V call is TRBV24-1, the J call TRBJ2-3; 12 nucleotides align to TRBD2. V lost 6 bases, J lost 0 bases, and 6 bases stayed unmatched. The CDR3 spans 17 residues. Germline CDR1 reads KGHDR; CDR2 reads SFDVKD. The CDR3 DNA sequence: TGTGCCACCAGTCCTAGCGGGGGGGCTGTTAGCACAGATACGCAGTATTTT. It specifies CATSPSGGAVSTDTQYF.

The chain recombines TRBV21-1 with TRBJ2-5; the table assigns TRBD1, which was not confirmed against the DNA. TRBV21-1 is designated a pseudogene. This CDR3 has 14 residues. The CDR3 nucleotides read TGTGCCAGCAGCAAAGGGAGACAGGAAGAGACCCAGTACTTC. Amino acids: CASSKGRQEETQYF.

V and J are TRBV5-1 and TRBJ1-4; D is possibly TRBD1 (5 bases). The CDR3 has 14 amino acids. Germline V gene data show CDR1 as SGHRS and CDR2 as YFSETQ. The V end lost 5 bases, the J end lost 8 bases, and 16 bases lay between the germline ends. This chain's CDR3 is CASRQDRPSEKLFF. The CDR3 bases are TGCGCCAGCAGACAAGACAGACCCAGCGAAAAACTGTTTTTT.

The chain joins TRBV18 to TRBJ2-5; TRBD2 aligns across 8 bases. Germline loops: CDR1 KGHSH, CDR2 LQKENI. Trimming cost V 1 base and J 1 base; bases outside gene matches: 8. The CDR3 has 17 amino acids. CDR3 amino acids: CASSPLILTSGQETQYF. The CDR3 DNA reads TGTGCCAGCTCACCACTAATTCTTACTAGCGGCCAAGAGACCCAGTACTTC.

There are a few counts of this clone. CDR3 loop: CASSLSRNEKLFF. CDR3 DNA sequence: TGTGCCAGCAGCTTATCGAGGAATGAAAAACTGTTTTTT. The chain employs TRBV7-2 and TRBJ1-4; D unclear. The V end was cut by 2 bases, the J end by 5 bases, with 6 bases between. This CDR3 is built from 13 residues. Germline V CDR1 and CDR2: SGHTA, FQGNSA. Drawing the rest from reference TRBV7-2 and TRBJ1-4, the complete variable domain is GAGVSQSPSNKVTEKGKDVELRCDPISGHTALYWYRQSLGQGLEFLIYFQGNSAPDKSGLPSDRFSAERTGGSVSTLTIQRTQQEDSAVYLCASSLSRNEKLFFGSGTQLSVL.

This rearrangement joins TRBV29-1 to TRBJ1-2, with D hard to call. Trimming stripped 0 bases from V and 5 bases from J, with 7 bases between. From germline, CDR1 is SQVTM and CDR2 ANQGSEA. This CDR3 spans 12 amino acids. CDR3 sequence reads: CSVEDLAYGYTF. The CDR3, as DNA: TGCAGCGTTGAAGATTTGGCTTATGGCTACACCTTC.

The rearrangement uses TRBV7-9 and TRBJ2-1, with 11 bases matching TRBD2. Unmatched junction bases numbered 4, after V lost 5 bases and J lost 4 bases. This CDR3 is built from 15 residues. Germline CDR1 SEHNR, CDR2 FQNEAQ (reference sequence). The CDR3 DNA sequence: TGTGCCAGCAGCATCCGACTAGCGGGGTACAATGAGCAGTTCTTC. The encoded protein is CASSIRLAGYNEQFF.

The rearrangement links TRBV6-5 to TRBJ2-7; TRBD2 matches at 9 bases. This CDR3 comprises 15 residues. V shed 0 bases, J shed 3 bases, and the junction held 3 bases outside the gene matches. Germline-derived CDR1 and CDR2 are MNHEY and SVGAGI. The CDR3 DNA reads TGTGCCAGCAGTTACTCTAGCGGGGGCGGCTACGAGCAGTACTTC. Translated: CASSYSSGGGYEQYF.

This clone was recorded once. V gene TRBV9 combines with J gene TRBJ2-3; D ambiguous. V gave up 3 bases and J gave up 6 bases, with 8 bases separating them. Germline V gives CDR1 SGDLS, CDR2 YYNGEE. The CDR3 length is 12 residues. The CDR3 DNA reads TGTGCCAGCAGCGCCCCTGGCGATACGCAGTATTTT. Amino acids: CASSAPGDTQYF. Full variable domain (outside the CDR3, taken from reference TRBV9 and TRBJ2-3): DSGVTQTPKHLITATGQRVTLRCSPRSGDLSVYWYQQSLDQGLQFLIQYYNGEERAKGNILERFSAQQFPDLHSELNLSSLELGDSALYFCASSAPGDTQYFGPGTRLTVL.

This clone has more than one count but fewer than ten. The J gene is TRBJ2-6, the V gene TRBV18, with a weak D call TRBD1 (5 bases). V dropped 4 bases and J dropped 2 bases, with 15 bases sitting between them. The CDR3 length is 17 residues. Germline lookup yields CDR1 KGHSH and CDR2 LQKENI. The CDR3 sequence: CASSLVPGRPGANVLTF. The CDR3, as DNA: TGTGCCAGCTCACTTGTTCCAGGGCGGCCTGGGGCCAACGTCCTGACTTTC.

This clone was counted a single time. This chain connects TRBV10-1 to TRBJ1-1; tentatively, D is TRBD1 (6 bases). Trimming cost V 7 bases and J 3 bases, with 21 bases left between them. Germline assignment: CDR1 WNHNN and CDR2 SYGVQD (reference sequence). The CDR3 is 16 amino acids. The CDR3 region is CASTRRGGPLDTEAFF. DNA for the CDR3: TGCGCCAGCACCCGGAGGGGGGGCCCCCTCGACACTGAAGCTTTCTTT.

The chain employs TRBV7-2 and TRBJ1-1; 7 bases fit TRBD1. The germline gives CDR1 SGHTA, CDR2 FQGNSA. J lost 5 bases, V lost 5 bases, and 8 bases had no gene match. The CDR3 contains 14 residues. The chain's CDR3 is CASSRDRGGTEAFF. CDR3 DNA: TGTGCCAGCAGCAGGGACAGAGGAGGGACTGAAGCTTTCTTT. The whole variable domain, filled in from reference TRBV7-2 and TRBJ1-1, reads GAGVSQSPSNKVTEKGKDVELRCDPISGHTALYWYRQSLGQGLEFLIYFQGNSAPDKSGLPSDRFSAERTGGSVSTLTIQRTQQEDSAVYLCASSRDRGGTEAFFGQGTRLTVV.

The chain couples TRBV2 to TRBJ2-3; 10 nucleotides align to TRBD2. V lost 7 bases, J lost 4 bases, and 11 bases stayed unmatched. Per the germline V gene, CDR1 is SNHLY and CDR2 is FYNNEI. The length of the CDR3 is 16 residues. CDR3 bases: TGTGCCAGCAAAGAGGGTCTAGCGGGGGACGCAGATACGCAGTATTTT. Amino acids: CASKEGLAGDADTQYF.

This sequence joins TRBV25-1 and TRBJ2-1, with D unclear. Germline CDR1 is MGHDK and CDR2 is SYGVNS. V was shortened by 3 bases and J by 1 base, with 7 bases between the two germline ends. The CDR3 spans 14 residues. The CDR3 spells CASSEGRSYNEQFF. CDR3 nucleotide sequence: TGTGCCAGCAGTGAGGGCAGATCCTACAATGAGCAGTTCTTC.

The chain links TRBV24-1 to TRBJ2-5; 8 bases fit TRBD2. V dropped 5 bases and J dropped 2; count of bases not matched to a gene: 6. This CDR3 region has 15 residues. Looked up from germline, CDR1 is KGHDR and CDR2 is SFDVKD. The CDR3 DNA follows: TGTGCCACCAGTGTGGGTAGCGGGGCACAAGAGACCCAGTACTTC. Translation gives CATSVGSGAQETQYF.

This clone showed up just once. The chain uses TRBV5-1 and TRBJ1-1; no clear D. Germline-derived CDR1 and CDR2 are SGHRS and YFSETQ. Trimming took 5 bases from V and 8 from J, leaving 16 bases between them. The CDR3 contains 13 residues. CDR3 DNA sequence: TGCGCCAGCAGAGCCGGGATCCCGGGGGAAGCTTTCTTT. Translation gives CASRAGIPGEAFF.

This chain uses TRBV9 with TRBJ2-7; 11 bases match TRBD2. This CDR3 has 15 amino acids. The J segment lost 2 bases and the V segment lost 1 base, leaving 2 bases of the junction unmatched. CDR1 is SGDLS and CDR2 is YYNGEE in the germline V gene. DNA for the CDR3: TGTGCCAGCAGCGTAAGTAGCGGGGGGGCCTACGAGCAGTACTTC. It yields the protein CASSVSSGGAYEQYF.

CDR3 in amino acids: CASRRLDRGNTGELFF. The CDR3 bases are TGTGCCAGTAGAAGATTGGACAGGGGGAACACCGGGGAGCTGTTTTTT. The genes are TRBV19 and TRBJ2-2, with 9 bases lining up with TRBD1. Germline V gene data show CDR1 as LNHDA and CDR2 as SQIVND (reference sequence). Trimming removed 6 bases from V and 1 base from J; junction bases left unmatched: 6. The CDR3 spans 16 residues.

This clone turned up a few times. This chain links TRBV19 with TRBJ1-5, with D hard to call. The V end was cut by 6 bases, the J end by 7 bases, with 22 bases between. Looked up from germline, CDR1 is LNHDA and CDR2 is SQIVND (reference sequence). The CDR3 spans 16 residues. CDR3 sequence: CASSPLEVVTGQPQHF. The CDR3 DNA is TGTGCCAGTAGCCCCCTCGAGGTGGTGACTGGGCAGCCCCAGCATTTT.

This chain uses TRBV10-3 with TRBJ1-1, with a possible D match to TRBD1 (5 bases). The CDR3 runs to 15 residues. Germline CDR1 and CDR2: ENHRY and SYGVKD. Deletions cut 3 bases from V and 1 base from J, with 12 bases between. The DNA of the CDR3 is TGTGCCATCAGTGACCCTACTGACAGGAACACTGAAGCTTTCTTT. Residues: CAISDPTDRNTEAFF.

The CDR3 DNA is TGCGCCAGCAGCCAAGATCTGGGAGGGAAGCAGTATTTT. Amino acids: CASSQDLGGKQYF. The rearrangement uses TRBV4-3 and TRBJ2-3; 7 nucleotides match TRBD2. CDR1 LGHNA and CDR2 YSLEER come from the germline V gene. V lost 0 bases and J lost 11; bases outside the gene matches: 5. The CDR3 has 13 residues.